The 21 T cell receptor beta chains reported below all come from one sample, sequenced in a study of shared clonotypes between healthy human individuals. This table comes from immunoSEQ multiplex PCR, and its TCRdb copy is limited to in-frame clones, with some not included. The table has approximately 1,000,000 clones, 75% to 85% seen once. Sequencing was carried out using memory CD4+ T cells from PBMCs. This sample's subset: CD45RA-negative fraction. The receptors stem from a young man in good health. Some clones in this sample may be carry-over from other donors' samples.

This clone was counted ten times or more. The rearrangement joins TRBV11-3 to TRBJ2-1; TRBD1 matches 7 bases. The CDR3 has 14 residues. The V and J ends lost 4 bases and 4 bases, in that order; junction bases with no gene match: 4. Germline V lookup: CDR1 SGHNT, CDR2 YENEEA. The CDR3 loop is CASSSRTGYNEQFF. DNA of the CDR3: TGTGCCAGCAGCTCCCGGACAGGTTACAATGAGCAGTTCTTC.

This clone was seen more than once but under ten times. This chain joins TRBV6-1 and TRBJ1-2; no firm D call. This CDR3 comprises 14 residues. Per germline, CDR1 MNHNS and CDR2 SASEGT. Trimming stripped 4 bases from V and 6 bases from J, with 15 bases between. The CDR3 here is CASSGSLIYNGYTF. The CDR3 coding sequence is TGTGCCAGCAGTGGGAGTCTTATCTATAATGGCTACACCTTC.

This clone was counted a single time. CDR3 sequence: CAIRRNYGYTF. CDR3 DNA: TGTGCCATCCGGAGAAACTATGGCTACACCTTC. The chain recombines TRBV30 with TRBJ1-2, with D uncertain. The CDR3 extends over 11 amino acids. Germline V CDR1 and CDR2: GTSNPN, SVGIG (reference sequence). V shed 8 bases and J shed 2 bases, with 9 bases lying between them. The variable domain in full, with the rest retrieved from reference TRBV30 and TRBJ1-2, is SQTIHQWPATLVQPVGSPLSLECTVEGTSNPNLYWYRQAAGRGLQLLFYSVGIGQISSEVPQNLSASRPQDRQFILSSKKLLLSDSGFYLCAIRRNYGYTFGSGTRLTVV.

The CDR3 coding sequence is TGTGCCAGCAGTGAAGAGGGGGCAGGAAATGAAAAACTGTTTTTT. The encoded protein is CASSEEGAGNEKLFF. V usage is TRBV28 and J usage is TRBJ1-4; TRBD1 aligns across 7 bases. V shed 5 bases, J shed 5 bases, and the junction held 8 bases outside the gene matches. CDR1 is MDHEN and CDR2 is SYDVKM in the germline V gene. CDR3 length: 15 amino acids.

The chain links TRBV5-5 to TRBJ2-1; no definite D call. Germline loops: CDR1 SGHKS, CDR2 YYEKEE (reference sequence). With 0 bases removed from V and 10 bases from J, the gap between germline ends came to 17 bases. CDR3 size: 15 residues. The CDR3: CASSLAVRQVIEQFF. For the CDR3, the DNA is TGTGCCAGCAGCTTGGCAGTGAGGCAGGTGATCGAGCAGTTCTTC.

The chain uses TRBV5-4 and TRBJ2-1; 10 bases map to TRBD2. Germline V gene lookup returns CDR1 SGHNT and CDR2 YYREEE (reference sequence). This CDR3 contains 14 residues. V shed 9 bases and J 10 bases; nucleotides not matched to a gene: 13. CDR3 region: CATPGASGSGEQFF. CDR3 in DNA: TGTGCCACTCCCGGGGCTAGCGGGAGTGGCGAGCAGTTCTTC.

About this clone: Other DNA sequences from this sample encode an identical CDR3 as well. The gene calls are TRBV7-3 and TRBJ2-5, with 7 bases that match TRBD1. The V gene's germline CDR1 is SGHTA and CDR2 FQGTGA. This CDR3 is built from 13 residues. Trimming at V came to 1 base and at J to 5 bases, leaving 1 base not matched to a gene. This CDR3 is CASSLNRGETQYF. As DNA, the CDR3 is TGTGCCAGCAGCTTAAACAGGGGTGAGACCCAGTACTTC.

The chain is built from TRBV19 and TRBJ1-1; D possibly corresponds to TRBD1 (5 bases). This CDR3 contains 13 residues. Germline V gene lookup returns CDR1 LNHDA and CDR2 SQIVND (reference sequence). The V end was cut by 4 bases, the J end by 1 base, with 7 bases between. This chain's CDR3 is CASSKGRNTEAFF. The CDR3 DNA reads TGTGCCAGTAGTAAGGGGAGGAACACTGAAGCTTTCTTT.

This chain links TRBV7-8 with TRBJ2-7; tentative D call: TRBD2 (5 bases). Germline lookup yields CDR1 SGHVS and CDR2 FQNEAQ. The CDR3 loop spans 16 amino acids. V dropped 5 bases and J dropped 4 bases, with 21 bases sitting between them. Here the CDR3 reads CASSPLPWGSVYEQYF. CDR3 nucleotides: TGTGCCAGCAGCCCCCTTCCCTGGGGTAGCGTTTACGAGCAGTACTTC.

This chain connects TRBV2 to TRBJ2-5; D perhaps matches TRBD2 (5 bases). Germline V gene lookup returns CDR1 SNHLY and CDR2 FYNNEI. V lost 4 bases and J lost 4, with 10 bases in between. CDR3 length: 13 residues. Here the CDR3 DNA reads TGTGCCAGCAGTGTAACAAGCGGAGAGACCCAGTACTTC. Amino acids: CASSVTSGETQYF.

V usage is TRBV18 and J usage is TRBJ2-3, with D uncertain. CDR3 length equals 15 residues. V lost 2 bases to trimming and J lost 4 bases, with 13 bases between them. Germline V gives CDR1 KGHSH, CDR2 LQKENI. CDR3 protein: CASSPVLASADTQYF. The CDR3, as DNA: TGTGCCAGCTCACCAGTTTTAGCAAGCGCAGATACGCAGTATTTT.

The genes are TRBV9 and TRBJ2-1; 7 bases are a match to TRBD2. Losses at the gene ends were 3 bases for V and 3 bases for J; bases not matched to a gene: 9. This CDR3 comprises 16 residues. CDR1 is SGDLS and CDR2 is YYNGEE in the germline V gene. DNA for the CDR3: TGTGCCAGCAGCGCCGTGGGTTCGGGGGGCTACAATGAGCAGTTCTTC. Encoded protein: CASSAVGSGGYNEQFF. The full variable domain, in which reference TRBV9 and TRBJ2-1 provide the parts outside the CDR3, is DSGVTQTPKHLITATGQRVTLRCSPRSGDLSVYWYQQSLDQGLQFLIQYYNGEERAKGNILERFSAQQFPDLHSELNLSSLELGDSALYFCASSAVGSGGYNEQFFGPGTRLTVL.

This sequence joins TRBV5-4 and TRBJ2-7; TRBD1 matches 7 bases. This CDR3 spans 14 amino acids. Unmatched junction bases numbered 11, after V lost 4 bases and J lost 7 bases. Germline lookup yields CDR1 SGHNT and CDR2 YYREEE (reference sequence). CDR3 in DNA: TGTGCCAGCAGCCTACCGGGACAGCTTCAAGAGCAGTACTTC. Protein sequence: CASSLPGQLQEQYF.

V and J are TRBV2 and TRBJ1-2; D gene uncertain. This CDR3 is 13 amino acids long. Germline CDR1 reads SNHLY; CDR2 reads FYNNEI. V was cut by 6 bases and J by 4 bases, with 12 bases left in between. The CDR3 region is CASSPDFTYGYTF. Written as DNA, the CDR3 is TGTGCCAGCAGCCCGGATTTTACCTATGGCTACACCTTC.

This clone appeared a single time. CDR3 residues: CASSRPGRGRANTEAFF. The CDR3 nucleotides read TGTGCCAGCAGCCGCCCTGGCAGGGGGCGGGCGAACACTGAAGCTTTCTTT. This chain joins TRBV11-2 and TRBJ1-1; 8 bases map to TRBD1. CDR1 is SGHAT and CDR2 is FQNNGV in the germline V gene. Trimming cost V 5 bases and J 1 base; bases outside gene matches: 12. The CDR3 is made up of 17 amino acids.

V and J are TRBV28 and TRBJ1-6; D is possibly TRBD1 (6 bases). Looked up from germline, CDR1 is MDHEN and CDR2 is SYDVKM. This CDR3 comprises 13 residues. Trimming shortened V by 8 bases and J by 6 bases, and 11 bases separated the two germline ends. CDR3 loop: CASGGASNSPLHF. The CDR3 nucleotides are TGTGCCAGCGGGGGGGCCAGTAATTCACCCCTCCACTTT.

In this sample, this clone turned up many times. This chain joins TRBV11-1 and TRBJ1-2; D not certain. The V and J ends lost 1 base and 6 bases respectively, with 6 bases between them. The CDR3 is made up of 12 amino acids. Looked up from germline, CDR1 is SGHAT and CDR2 is FQDESV (reference sequence). The CDR3 sequence: CASSLETDGYTF. CDR3 coding DNA: TGTGCCAGCAGCTTAGAGACGGATGGCTACACCTTC.

The chain links TRBV6-5 to TRBJ2-5, with 10 bases aligning to TRBD1. V lost 2 bases, J lost 3 bases, and 3 bases stayed unmatched. Looked up from germline, CDR1 is MNHEY and CDR2 is SVGAGI. The CDR3 covers 15 residues. The CDR3 nucleotides are TGTGCCAGCAGTTACGTAGGGACAGGGGAAGAGACCCAGTACTTC. This encodes CASSYVGTGEETQYF.

The chain uses TRBV10-3 and TRBJ1-2; D not certain. The CDR3 is made up of 11 amino acids. Germline lookup yields CDR1 ENHRY and CDR2 SYGVKD. V was trimmed by 4 bases and J by 6 bases, leaving 6 bases between them. The CDR3 reads CAISGMDGYTF. The CDR3 DNA reads as TGTGCCATCAGTGGCATGGATGGCTACACCTTC.

This clone was seen only a few times. V and J are TRBV12-5 and TRBJ1-1; D gene uncertain. The CDR3 has 13 residues. CDR1 is LGHNT and CDR2 is FRNRAP in the germline V gene. Trimming took 7 bases from V and 2 from J, leaving 11 bases between them. In DNA form, the CDR3 reads TGTGCTAGTGCCCATTCAGACAACACTGAAGCTTTCTTT. This translates into CASAHSDNTEAFF.

V gene TRBV7-9 combines with J gene TRBJ1-3; TRBD1 matches 7 bases. Germline lookup yields CDR1 SEHNR and CDR2 FQNEAQ (reference sequence). The V gene end was trimmed by 5 bases and the J gene end by 8 bases; junction bases not matched to a gene: 9. CDR3 length: 14 residues. CDR3 sequence (DNA): TGTGCCAGCAGCCTGGGGACAGTTAAGGACACCATATATTTT. Amino acids: CASSLGTVKDTIYF. Supplemented by reference TRBV7-9 and TRBJ1-3, the full variable domain reads DTGVSQNPRHKITKRGQNVTFRCDPISEHNRLYWYRQTLGQGPEFLTYFQNEAQLEKSRLLSDRFSAERPKGSFSTLEIQRTEQGDSAMYLCASSLGTVKDTIYFGEGSWLTVV.